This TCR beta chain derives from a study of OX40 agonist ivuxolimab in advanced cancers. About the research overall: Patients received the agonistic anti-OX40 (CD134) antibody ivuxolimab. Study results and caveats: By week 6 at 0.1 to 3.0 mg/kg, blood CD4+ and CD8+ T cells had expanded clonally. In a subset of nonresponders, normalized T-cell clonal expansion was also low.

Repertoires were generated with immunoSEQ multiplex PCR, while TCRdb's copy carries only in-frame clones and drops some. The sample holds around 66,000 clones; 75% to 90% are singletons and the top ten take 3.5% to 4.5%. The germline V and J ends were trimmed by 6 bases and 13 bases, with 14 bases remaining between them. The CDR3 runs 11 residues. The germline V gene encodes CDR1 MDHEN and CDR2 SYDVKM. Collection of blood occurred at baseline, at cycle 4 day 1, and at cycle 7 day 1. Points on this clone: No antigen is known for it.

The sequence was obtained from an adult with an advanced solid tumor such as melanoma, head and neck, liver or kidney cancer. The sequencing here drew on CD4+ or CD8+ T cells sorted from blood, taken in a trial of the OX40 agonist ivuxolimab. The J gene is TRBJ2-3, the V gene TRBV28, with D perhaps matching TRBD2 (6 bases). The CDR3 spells CASSPSLAKYF. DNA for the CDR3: TGTGCCAGCAGCCCGTCGCTAGCGAAGTATTTT.